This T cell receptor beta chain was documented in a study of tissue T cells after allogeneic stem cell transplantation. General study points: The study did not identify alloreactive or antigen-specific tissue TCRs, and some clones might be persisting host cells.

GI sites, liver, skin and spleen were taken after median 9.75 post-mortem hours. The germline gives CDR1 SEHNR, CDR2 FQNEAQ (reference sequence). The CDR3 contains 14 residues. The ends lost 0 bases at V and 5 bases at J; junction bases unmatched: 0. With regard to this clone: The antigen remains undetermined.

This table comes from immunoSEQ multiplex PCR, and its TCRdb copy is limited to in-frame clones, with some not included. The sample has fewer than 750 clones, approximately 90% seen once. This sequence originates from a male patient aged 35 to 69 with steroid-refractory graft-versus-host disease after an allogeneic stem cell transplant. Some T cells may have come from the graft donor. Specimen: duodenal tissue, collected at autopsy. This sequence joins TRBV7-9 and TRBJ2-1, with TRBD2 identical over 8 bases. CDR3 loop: CASSLASGDNEQFF. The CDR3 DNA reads TGTGCCAGCAGCTTAGCTAGCGGGGACAATGAGCAGTTCTTC.